These T cell receptor beta chains were read from a single sample in a study of T cell clones after liver transplantation. The method was immunoSEQ multiplex PCR; TCRdb's version includes in-frame clones alone and lacks a portion of them. The sample yields nearly 15,000 clones, around 90% seen once. Here the sequenced sample was CD8+ T cells from blood, taken before liver transplant. These receptors all come from a human donor who received a liver transplant. CDR3s include the opening cysteine and the closing phenylalanine or tryptophan. The D gene is left open where the match is weak.

V	D	J	CDR3	DNA
TRBV11-2	TRBD2	TRBJ2-5	CASSLSGDYQETQYF	TGTGCCAGCAGCTTAAGCGGGGATTACCAAGAGACCCAGTACTTC
TRBV4-3	TRBD1	TRBJ2-7	CASSSRTGPYEQYF	TGCGCCAGCAGCTCCCGGACAGGGCCCTACGAGCAGTACTTC
TRBV19	.	TRBJ1-2	CASSISWGEGYTF	TGTGCCAGTAGTATTTCGTGGGGGGAAGGCTACACCTTC
TRBV19	.	TRBJ1-1	CASSMPSSDTEAFF	TGTGCCAGTAGTATGCCCTCATCAGACACTGAAGCTTTCTTT
TRBV7-9	TRBD2	TRBJ2-1	CASSHGATGTSGQYNEQFF	TGTGCCAGCAGCCACGGGGCCACTGGGACTAGCGGGCAATACAATGAGCAGTTCTTC
TRBV27	.	TRBJ2-1	CASSSKRTGNEQFF	TGTGCCAGCAGTTCCAAGAGAACTGGGAATGAGCAGTTCTTC
TRBV6-5	.	TRBJ2-7	CASRDGAGEQYF	TGTGCCAGCAGGGATGGGGCGGGTGAGCAGTACTTC
TRBV5-4	.	TRBJ2-7	CASSLFPKTYEQYF	TGTGCCAGCAGCTTGTTCCCTAAAACCTACGAGCAGTACTTC
TRBV27	.	TRBJ2-7	CASSFGYEQYF	TGTGCCAGCAGTTTTGGTTACGAGCAGTACTTC
TRBV11-3	.	TRBJ2-7	CASSLDGQSSYEQYF	TGTGCCAGCAGCTTAGATGGGCAAAGCTCCTACGAGCAGTACTTC
TRBV29-1	TRBD2	TRBJ2-1	CSVERLAEYNEQFF	TGCAGCGTTGAAAGACTAGCGGAATACAATGAGCAGTTCTTC
TRBV27	.	TRBJ1-1	CASSYGPNTEAFF	TGTGCCAGCAGTTACGGACCGAACACTGAAGCTTTCTTT
TRBV5-4	.	TRBJ1-1	CASSFGVATEAFF	TGTGCCAGCAGCTTCGGGGTTGCGACTGAAGCTTTCTTT